This T cell receptor (beta chain) stems from a study of identical twins. Of note for this clonotype: The antigen remains undetermined.

TCRdb analysed the 5' RACE reads with MiXCR anew, one entry per CDR3 protein. The repertoire holds around 220,000 distinct CDR3 sequences, with roughly a tenth as singletons. Findings and limits, study-wide: Where beta out-of-frame sequences were concerned, excess twin sharing was weaker.

CDR3 length equals 14 residues. Germline V gene lookup returns CDR1 WSHSY and CDR2 SAAADI. V was clipped by 6 bases and J by 5 bases; unmatched bases: 2. This sequence joins TRBV10-2 and TRBJ2-3; 13 bases agree with TRBD2. The sequence derives from a man aged 50 to 59 in good health. Sequencing input: memory T cells sorted from blood. The CDR3 DNA follows: TGCGCCAGCAGCTGGACTAGCGGGGGAGATACGCAGTATTTT. As protein: CASSWTSGGDTQYF.